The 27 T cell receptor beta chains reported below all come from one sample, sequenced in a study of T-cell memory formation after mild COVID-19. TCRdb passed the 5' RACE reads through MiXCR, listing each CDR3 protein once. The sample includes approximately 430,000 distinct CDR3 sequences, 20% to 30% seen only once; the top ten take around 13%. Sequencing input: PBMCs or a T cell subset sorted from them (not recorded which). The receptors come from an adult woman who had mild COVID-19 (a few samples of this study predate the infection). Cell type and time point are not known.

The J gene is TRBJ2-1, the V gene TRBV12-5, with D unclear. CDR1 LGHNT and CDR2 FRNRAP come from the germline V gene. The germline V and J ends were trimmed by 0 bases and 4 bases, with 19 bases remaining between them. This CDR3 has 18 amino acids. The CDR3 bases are TGTGCTAGTGGTTTGGTCGTTGAGGCAGCCAGGCGGTACAATGAGCAGTTCTTC. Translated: CASGLVVEAARRYNEQFF.

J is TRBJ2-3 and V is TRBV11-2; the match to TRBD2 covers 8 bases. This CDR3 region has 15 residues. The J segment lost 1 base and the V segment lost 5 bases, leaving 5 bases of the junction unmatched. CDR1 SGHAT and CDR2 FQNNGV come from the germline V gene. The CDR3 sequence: CASSPPGGGTDTQYF. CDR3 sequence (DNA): TGTGCCAGCAGCCCTCCCGGGGGGGGCACAGATACGCAGTATTTT.

CDR3 residues: CSARSRGQQPQHF. Here the CDR3 DNA reads TGCAGTGCTAGAAGCAGGGGACAACAGCCCCAGCATTTT. J is TRBJ1-5 and V is TRBV20-1; perhaps TRBD1 as D (6 bases). CDR1 and CDR2 from the germline V gene are DFQATT and SNEGSKA (reference sequence). This CDR3 contains 13 residues. Deletions cut 2 bases from V and 7 bases from J, with 12 bases between.

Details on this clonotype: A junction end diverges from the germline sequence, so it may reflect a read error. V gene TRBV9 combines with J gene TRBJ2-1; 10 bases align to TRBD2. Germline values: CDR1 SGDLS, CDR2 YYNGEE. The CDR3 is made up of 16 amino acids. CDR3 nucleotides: TGTGCCAGCAGCGTAGAATCCGGGACTAGCGCGCCTGAGCGGTTCTTC. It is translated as CASSVESGTSAPERFF.

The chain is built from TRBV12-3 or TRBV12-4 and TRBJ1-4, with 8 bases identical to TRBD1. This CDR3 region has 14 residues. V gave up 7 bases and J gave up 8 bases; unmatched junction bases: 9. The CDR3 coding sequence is TGTGCCAGCATGCAGGACAGGGCTAGAGAAAAACTGTTTTTT. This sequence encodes CASMQDRAREKLFF.

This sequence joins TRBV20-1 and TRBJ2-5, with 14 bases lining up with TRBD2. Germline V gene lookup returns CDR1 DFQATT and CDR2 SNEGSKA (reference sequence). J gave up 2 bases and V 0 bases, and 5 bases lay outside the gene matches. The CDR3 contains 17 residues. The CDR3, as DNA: TGCAGTGCTAGAGATCGACTAGCGGGAGGGAAGCAAGAGACCCAGTACTTC. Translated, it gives CSARDRLAGGKQETQYF.

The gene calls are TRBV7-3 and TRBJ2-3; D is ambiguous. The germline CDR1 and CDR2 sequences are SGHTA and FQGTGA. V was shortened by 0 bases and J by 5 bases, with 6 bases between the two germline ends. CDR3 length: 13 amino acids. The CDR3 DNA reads TGTGCCAGCAGCTTAACGGTGGAAGATACGCAGTATTTT. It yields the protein CASSLTVEDTQYF.

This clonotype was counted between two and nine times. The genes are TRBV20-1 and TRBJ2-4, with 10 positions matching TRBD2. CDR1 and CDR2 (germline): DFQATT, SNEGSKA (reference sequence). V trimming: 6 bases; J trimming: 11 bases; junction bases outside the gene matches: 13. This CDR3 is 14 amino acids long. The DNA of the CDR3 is TGCAGTGCCCGGGGTAGCGGGGGGACACGAGTTCAGTACTTC. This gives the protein CSARGSGGTRVQYF.

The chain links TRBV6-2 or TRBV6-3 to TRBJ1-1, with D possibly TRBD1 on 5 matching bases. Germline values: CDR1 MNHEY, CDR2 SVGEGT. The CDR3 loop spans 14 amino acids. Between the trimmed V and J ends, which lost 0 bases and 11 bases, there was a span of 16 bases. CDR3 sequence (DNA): TGTGCCAGCAGTTACTCTGTCAGGGCGGCCGAGGCTTTCTTT. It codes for CASSYSVRAAEAFF.

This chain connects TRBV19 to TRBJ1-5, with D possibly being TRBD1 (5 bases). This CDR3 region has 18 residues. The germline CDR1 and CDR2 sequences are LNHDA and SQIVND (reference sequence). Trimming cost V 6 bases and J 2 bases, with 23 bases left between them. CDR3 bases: TGTGCCAGTAGCTCGCCGGGACTCACTGGTTGGGGCAATCAGCCCCAGCATTTT. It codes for CASSSPGLTGWGNQPQHF.

CDR3 in amino acids: CASSFQGEGTEAFF. Written as DNA, the CDR3 is TGTGCCAGCAGCTTCCAGGGGGAGGGCACTGAAGCTTTCTTT. This chain uses TRBV7-9 with TRBJ1-1, with 7 nucleotides matching TRBD1. J lost 4 bases, V lost 3 bases, and 5 bases had no gene match. The CDR3 covers 14 residues. CDR1 and CDR2 from the germline V gene are SEHNR and FQNEAQ (reference sequence).

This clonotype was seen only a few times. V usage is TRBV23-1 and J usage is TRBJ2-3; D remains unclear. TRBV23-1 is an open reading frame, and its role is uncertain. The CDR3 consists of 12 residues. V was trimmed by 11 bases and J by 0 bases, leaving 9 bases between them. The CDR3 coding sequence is TGCGCCTGGGGTTCTAGCACAGATACGCAGTATTTT. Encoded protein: CAWGSSTDTQYF.

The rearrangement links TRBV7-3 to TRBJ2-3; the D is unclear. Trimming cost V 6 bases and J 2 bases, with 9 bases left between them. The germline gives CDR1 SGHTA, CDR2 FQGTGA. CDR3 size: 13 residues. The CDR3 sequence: CASSSYHTDTQYF. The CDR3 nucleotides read TGTGCCAGCAGTTCGTACCACACAGATACGCAGTATTTT.

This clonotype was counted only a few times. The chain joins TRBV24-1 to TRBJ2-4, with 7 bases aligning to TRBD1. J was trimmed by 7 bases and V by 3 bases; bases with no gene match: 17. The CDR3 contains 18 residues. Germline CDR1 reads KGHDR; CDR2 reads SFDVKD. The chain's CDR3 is CATSDRPTGLSTRNIQYF. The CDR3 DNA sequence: TGTGCCACCAGTGATCGTCCGACAGGGCTCAGTACGCGGAACATTCAGTACTTC.

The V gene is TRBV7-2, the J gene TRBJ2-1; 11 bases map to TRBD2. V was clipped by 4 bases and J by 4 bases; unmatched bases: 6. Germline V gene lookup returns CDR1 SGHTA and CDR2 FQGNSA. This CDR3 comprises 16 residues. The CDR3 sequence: CASSYWTSGFYNEQFF. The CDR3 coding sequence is TGTGCCAGCAGCTACTGGACTAGCGGGTTTTACAATGAGCAGTTCTTC.

The chain's CDR3 is CSAREQLAGSYEQYF. CDR3 in DNA: TGCAGTGCTAGAGAGCAGCTAGCGGGAAGCTACGAGCAGTACTTC. The rearrangement uses TRBV20-1 and TRBJ2-7; TRBD2 aligns across 9 bases. This CDR3 is 15 amino acids long. Germline lookup yields CDR1 DFQATT and CDR2 SNEGSKA (reference sequence). J gave up 3 bases and V 0 bases, and 6 bases lay outside the gene matches.

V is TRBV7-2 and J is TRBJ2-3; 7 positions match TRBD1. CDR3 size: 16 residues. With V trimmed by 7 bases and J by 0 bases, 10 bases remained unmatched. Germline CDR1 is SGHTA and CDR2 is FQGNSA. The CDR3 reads CASNIGTVHSTDTQYF. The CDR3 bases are TGTGCCAGCAACATTGGGACAGTTCATAGCACAGATACGCAGTATTTT. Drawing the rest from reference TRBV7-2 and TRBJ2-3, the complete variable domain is GAGVSQSPSNKVTEKGKDVELRCDPISGHTALYWYRQSLGQGLEFLIYFQGNSAPDKSGLPSDRFSAERTGGSVSTLTIQRTQQEDSAVYLCASNIGTVHSTDTQYFGPGTRLTVL.

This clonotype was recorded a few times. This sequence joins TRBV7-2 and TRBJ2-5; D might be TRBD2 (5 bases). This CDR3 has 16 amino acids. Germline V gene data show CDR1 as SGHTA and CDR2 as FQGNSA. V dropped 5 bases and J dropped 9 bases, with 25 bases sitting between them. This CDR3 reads CASSAQGWTPGMAQYF. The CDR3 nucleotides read TGTGCCAGCAGCGCACAAGGGTGGACCCCGGGAATGGCCCAGTACTTC.

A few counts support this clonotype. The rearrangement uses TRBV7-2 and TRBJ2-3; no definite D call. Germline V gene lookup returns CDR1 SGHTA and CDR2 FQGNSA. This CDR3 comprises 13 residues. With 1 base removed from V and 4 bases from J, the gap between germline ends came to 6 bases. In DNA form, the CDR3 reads TGTGCCAGCAGCTTAGTCTTTGCAGATACGCAGTATTTT. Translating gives CASSLVFADTQYF.

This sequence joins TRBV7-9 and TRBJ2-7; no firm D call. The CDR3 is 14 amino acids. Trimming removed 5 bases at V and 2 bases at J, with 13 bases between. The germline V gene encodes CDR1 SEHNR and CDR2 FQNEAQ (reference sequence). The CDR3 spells CASSPGRLTYEQYF. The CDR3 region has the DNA TGTGCCAGCAGCCCCGGTAGACTGACCTACGAGCAGTACTTC.

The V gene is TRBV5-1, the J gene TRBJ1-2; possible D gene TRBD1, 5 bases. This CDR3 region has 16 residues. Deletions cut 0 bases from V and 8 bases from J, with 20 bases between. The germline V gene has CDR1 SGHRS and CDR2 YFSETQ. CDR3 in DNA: TGCGCCAGCAGCTTGGCCCCGACGGGTCTCGGGGGGGGCTACACCTTC. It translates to CASSLAPTGLGGGYTF.

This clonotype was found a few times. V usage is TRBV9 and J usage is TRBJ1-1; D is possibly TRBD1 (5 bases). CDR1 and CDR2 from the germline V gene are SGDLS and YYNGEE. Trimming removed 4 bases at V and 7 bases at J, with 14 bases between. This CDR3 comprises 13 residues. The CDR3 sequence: CASSRTGLGEAFF. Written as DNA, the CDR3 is TGTGCCAGCAGCCGGACGGGGCTCGGTGAAGCTTTCTTT.

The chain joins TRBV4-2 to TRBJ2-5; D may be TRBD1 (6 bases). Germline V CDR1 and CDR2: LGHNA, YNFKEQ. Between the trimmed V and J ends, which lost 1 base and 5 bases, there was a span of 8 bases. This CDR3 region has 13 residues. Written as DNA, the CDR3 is TGTGCCAGCAGCCAAGGGGGGCCTGAGACCCAGTACTTC. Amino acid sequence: CASSQGGPETQYF.

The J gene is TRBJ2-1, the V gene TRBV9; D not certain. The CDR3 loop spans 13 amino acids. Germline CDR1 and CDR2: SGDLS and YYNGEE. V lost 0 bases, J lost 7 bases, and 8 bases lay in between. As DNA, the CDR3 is TGTGCCAGCAGCGTAGTTGGGGTAAATGAGCAGTTCTTC. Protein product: CASSVVGVNEQFF. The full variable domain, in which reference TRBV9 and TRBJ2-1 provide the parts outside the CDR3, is DSGVTQTPKHLITATGQRVTLRCSPRSGDLSVYWYQQSLDQGLQFLIQYYNGEERAKGNILERFSAQQFPDLHSELNLSSLELGDSALYFCASSVVGVNEQFFGPGTRLTVL.

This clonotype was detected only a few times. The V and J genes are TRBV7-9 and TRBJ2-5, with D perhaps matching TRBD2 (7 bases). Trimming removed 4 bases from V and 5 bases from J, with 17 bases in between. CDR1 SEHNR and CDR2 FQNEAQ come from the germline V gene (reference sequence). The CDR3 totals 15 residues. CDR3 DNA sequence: TGTGCCAGCAGCTCACGAAGCGGGACATGGGAGACCCAGTACTTC. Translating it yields CASSSRSGTWETQYF.

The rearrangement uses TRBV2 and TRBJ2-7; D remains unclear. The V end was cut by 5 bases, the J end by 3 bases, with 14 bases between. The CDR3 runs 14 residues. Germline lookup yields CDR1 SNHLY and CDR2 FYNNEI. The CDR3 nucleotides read TGTGCCAGCAGTCCGACCGTCACCAGCTACGAGCAGTACTTC. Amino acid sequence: CASSPTVTSYEQYF.

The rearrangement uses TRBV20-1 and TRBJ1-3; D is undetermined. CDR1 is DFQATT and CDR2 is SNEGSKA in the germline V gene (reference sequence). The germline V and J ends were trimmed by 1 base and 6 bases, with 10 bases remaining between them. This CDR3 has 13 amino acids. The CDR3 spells CSARVAGENTIYF. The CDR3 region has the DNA TGCAGTGCTAGAGTAGCGGGCGAAAACACCATATATTTT.